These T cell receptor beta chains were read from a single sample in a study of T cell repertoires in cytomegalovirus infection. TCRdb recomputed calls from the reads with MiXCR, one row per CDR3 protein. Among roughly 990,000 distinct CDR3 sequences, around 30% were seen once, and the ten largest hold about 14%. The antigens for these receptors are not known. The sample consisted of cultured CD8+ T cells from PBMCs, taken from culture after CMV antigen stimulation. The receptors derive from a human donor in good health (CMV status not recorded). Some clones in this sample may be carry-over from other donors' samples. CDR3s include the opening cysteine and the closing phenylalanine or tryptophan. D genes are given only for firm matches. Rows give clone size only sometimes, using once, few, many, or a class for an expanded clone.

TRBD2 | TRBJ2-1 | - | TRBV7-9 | CASSLGTSGFYNEQFF | TGTGCCAGCAGCTTAGGGACTAGCGGCTTTTACAATGAGCAGTTCTTC
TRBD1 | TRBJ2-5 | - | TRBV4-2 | CASSQPLQGAMEETQYF | TGTGCCAGCAGCCAGCCCCTACAGGGGGCGATGGAAGAGACCCAGTACTTC
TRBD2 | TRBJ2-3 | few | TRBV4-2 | CASSQTLRLAGGPDTQYF | TGTGCCAGCAGCCAAACTCTCAGACTAGCGGGGGGCCCAGATACGCAGTATTTT
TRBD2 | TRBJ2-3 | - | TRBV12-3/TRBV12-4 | CASSPLAVLTDTQYF | TGTGCCAGCAGTCCACTAGCGGTGCTCACAGATACGCAGTATTTT
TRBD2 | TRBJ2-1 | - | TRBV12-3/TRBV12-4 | CASSNAGGPYNEQFF | TGTGCCAGCAGTAACGCGGGGGGGCCGTACAATGAGCAGTTCTTC
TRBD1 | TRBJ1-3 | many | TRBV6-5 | CASSYLDSPTGLSSGNTIYF | TGTGCCAGCAGTTACCTCGACAGTCCGACAGGGCTCTCCTCTGGAAACACCATATATTTT
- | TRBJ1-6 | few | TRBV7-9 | CASHNSPLHF | TGTGCCAGTCATAATTCACCCCTCCACTTT
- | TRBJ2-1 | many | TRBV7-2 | CASSLYDTLIEQFF | TGTGCCAGCAGCTTATACGATACGTTAATTGAGCAGTTCTTC
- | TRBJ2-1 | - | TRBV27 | CASSLILRHEQFF | TGTGCCAGCAGTTTAATCCTGAGGCATGAGCAGTTCTTC
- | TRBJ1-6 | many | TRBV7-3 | CASSFPEKEPLHF | TGTGCCAGCAGCTTCCCCGAGAAGGAACCCCTCCACTTT
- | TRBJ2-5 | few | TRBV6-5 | CASIGVQETQYF | TGTGCCAGCATCGGGGTCCAAGAGACCCAGTACTTC